Given below is one T cell receptor (beta chain) in context. The antigen remains undetermined. V was clipped by 6 bases and J by 5 bases, with 16 bases between them. The length of the CDR3 is 14 residues. Germline V CDR1 and CDR2: MDHEN, SYDVKM. The data belong to a study of T cell responses to AZD1222 COVID-19 vaccine. Overall study findings and caveats: Regions 160-218 and 743-854 dominated among vaccine-associated CD4 TCRs spanning spike. The donor group comprised mostly white British people and more females; the analysis possibly underestimated clonal diversity. Recipients of AZD1222 seropositive at baseline numbered only 6 or 7. A rise in Spike-specific TCR breadth and depth followed two AZD1222 doses.

Data came from immunoSEQ multiplex PCR; TCRdb stores just in-frame clones and leaves some out. The sample lists around 130,000 clones; around 83% were seen once. The sequencing used peripheral blood, collected on day 0 of AZD1222 vaccination. This clonotype originated in an adult in good health. The rearrangement joins TRBV28 to TRBJ1-1, with D possibly TRBD1 on 6 matching bases. CDR3 residues: CASRLVLGATEAFF. Written as DNA, the CDR3 is TGTGCCAGCAGACTTGTATTGGGGGCTACTGAAGCTTTCTTT. Drawing the rest from reference TRBV28 and TRBJ1-1, the complete variable domain is DVKVTQSSRYLVKRTGEKVFLECVQDMDHENMFWYRQDPGLGLRLIYFSYDVKMKEKGDIPEGYSVSREKKERFSLILESASTNQTSMYLCASRLVLGATEAFFGQGTRLTVV.